The 16 T cell receptor beta chains listed next were all sequenced from one sample in a study of T cells after yellow fever vaccination. TCRdb recomputed calls from the 5' RACE reads with MiXCR, one row per CDR3 protein. The sample lists approximately 250,000 distinct CDR3 sequences, 3.6% occurring once. This material consisted of PBMCs, taken 15 days after the yellow fever booster vaccination. Receptors originate from a man aged 18 to 30 who received the YFV17D yellow fever vaccine.

This clonotype came up many times. The J gene is TRBJ1-4, the V gene TRBV18; no clear D gene. Germline V lookup: CDR1 KGHSH, CDR2 LQKENI. Trimming took off 1 base at V and 6 bases at J, with 12 bases between the two ends. This CDR3 contains 15 residues. The CDR3 loop reads CASSPLWASDEKLFF. The CDR3 DNA reads TGTGCCAGCTCACCACTTTGGGCATCCGATGAAAAACTGTTTTTT.

In this sample, this clonotype turned up many times. The chain has TRBV6-5 and TRBJ1-1; weak D call: TRBD1 (6 bases). Germline V CDR1 and CDR2: MNHEY, SVGAGI. V gave up 6 bases and J gave up 1 base, with 12 bases separating them. This CDR3 is built from 14 residues. This CDR3 reads CASRLGQRNTEAFF. CDR3 bases: TGTGCCAGCAGGCTAGGACAGCGGAACACTGAAGCTTTCTTT.

The rearrangement links TRBV12-3 or TRBV12-4 to TRBJ2-1, with D unresolved. V was clipped by 3 bases and J by 3 bases, with 15 bases between them. This CDR3 region has 16 residues. This chain's CDR3 is CASSFRGVRLYNEQFF. Here the CDR3 DNA reads TGTGCCAGCAGTTTCCGTGGGGTCAGGCTCTACAATGAGCAGTTCTTC.

In the case of this clonotype: Given a much more abundant clone one base away, this may be a read error. The rearrangement uses TRBV29-1 and TRBJ2-7; 8 nucleotides line up with TRBD1. Germline CDR1 reads SQVTM; CDR2 reads ANQGSEA. The CDR3 has 12 residues. With 6 bases clipped from V and 6 bases from J, the junction kept 7 bases outside the gene matches. For the CDR3, the DNA is TGCAGCGTCACAGGGGGGTTTATCGAGCAGTACTTC. Encoded protein: CSVTGGFIEQYF.

This clonotype appeared many times. The gene calls are TRBV11-2 and TRBJ2-3, with 9 bases aligning to TRBD2. The junction had 15 bases not matched to a gene; V was cut back by 4 bases and J by 7 bases. The CDR3 has 17 residues. Germline lookup yields CDR1 SGHAT and CDR2 FQNNGV. The CDR3 protein is CASSSRAGGPVRYTQYF. The DNA of the CDR3 is TGTGCCAGCAGCTCGAGGGCGGGGGGGCCCGTTCGCTATACGCAGTATTTT.

The table lists this clonotype with many counts. The chain recombines TRBV7-6 with TRBJ2-2; 7 nucleotides agree with TRBD1. Losses at the gene ends were 2 bases for V and 7 bases for J; bases not matched to a gene: 7. CDR3 length: 15 amino acids. Germline CDR1 and CDR2: SGHVS and FNYEAQ. This CDR3 is CASSLSQGVNGELFF. Written as DNA, the CDR3 is TGTGCCAGCAGCTTAAGCCAGGGGGTGAACGGGGAGCTGTTTTTT. Full variable domain (outside the CDR3, taken from reference TRBV7-6 and TRBJ2-2): GAGVSQSPRYKVTKRGQDVALRCDPISGHVSLYWYRQALGQGPEFLTYFNYEAQQDKSGLPNDRFSAERPEGSISTLTIQRTEQRDSAMYRCASSLSQGVNGELFFGEGSRLTVL.

The sample holds a few counts of this clonotype. V usage is TRBV20-1 and J usage is TRBJ2-7; D may be TRBD2 (6 bases). The V and J ends lost 0 bases and 8 bases respectively, with 14 bases between them. CDR3 length: 13 residues. The germline CDR1 and CDR2 sequences are DFQATT and SNEGSKA (reference sequence). The CDR3: CSARDSGYFQQYV. DNA for the CDR3: TGCAGTGCTAGAGATAGCGGATATTTCCAGCAGTACGTC.

In this sample, this clonotype turned up a few times. J is TRBJ1-5 and V is TRBV20-1; 7 nucleotides line up with TRBD1. Germline V gene sequence: CDR1 DFQATT, CDR2 SNEGSKA (reference sequence). The CDR3 extends over 14 amino acids. Trimming at V came to 5 bases and at J to 3 bases, leaving 7 bases not matched to a gene. The DNA of the CDR3 is TGCAGTGCTTCCAAGGGACAGAACAATCAGCCCCAGCATTTT. This sequence encodes CSASKGQNNQPQHF.

This clonotype has ten or more counts. The rearrangement links TRBV20-1 to TRBJ2-7, with 7 bases lining up with TRBD1. This CDR3 is 14 amino acids long. Germline CDR1 DFQATT, CDR2 SNEGSKA (reference sequence). Unmatched junction bases numbered 8, after V lost 5 bases and J lost 1 base. The CDR3 DNA reads TGCAGTGCTGGAAGACAGGGAGCGTCCTACGAGCAGTACTTC. Translating it yields CSAGRQGASYEQYF.

This clonotype came up many times. This chain connects TRBV15 to TRBJ2-5; D is uncertain. The V and J ends lost 0 bases and 5 bases respectively, with 4 bases between them. Germline V lookup: CDR1 LNHNV, CDR2 YYDKDF (reference sequence). This CDR3 contains 12 residues. CDR3 region: CATSRDAETQYF. The CDR3 bases are TGTGCCACCAGCAGAGATGCGGAGACCCAGTACTTC.

This clonotype was counted at least ten times. The CDR3 DNA reads as TGTGCCACCAGCATTAGGACCGTATATGACTATGGCTACACCTTC. It encodes CATSIRTVYDYGYTF. The rearrangement uses TRBV15 and TRBJ1-2, with D uncertain. The CDR3 runs 15 residues. Germline V gives CDR1 LNHNV, CDR2 YYDKDF (reference sequence). V was pared by 4 bases and J by 3 bases, with 15 bases between.

This clonotype was seen many times. The V call is TRBV10-3, the J call TRBJ1-2; no reliable D call. With 0 bases removed from V and 1 base from J, the gap between germline ends came to 6 bases. The CDR3 is 14 residues long. CDR1 and CDR2 (germline): ENHRY, SYGVKD. CDR3 sequence (DNA): TGTGCCATCAGTGAGTCGCCGGGTAACTATGGCTACACCTTC. It is translated as CAISESPGNYGYTF.

This clonotype was counted at least ten times. The chain combines TRBV15 with TRBJ2-7, with D maybe TRBD2 (6 bases). CDR3 size: 16 residues. CDR1 is LNHNV and CDR2 is YYDKDF in the germline V gene (reference sequence). Deletions cut 2 bases from V and 5 bases from J, with 19 bases between. CDR3 residues: CATSRNGIRTNDEQYF. DNA for the CDR3: TGTGCCACCAGCAGAAACGGGATTAGGACTAACGACGAGCAGTACTTC.

This clonotype was counted at least ten times. The chain recombines TRBV7-2 with TRBJ2-2; TRBD2 is a possible D gene (5 bases). Trimming pared 1 base from V and 7 bases from J, leaving 13 bases between. The CDR3 sequence is 15 residues long. The germline gives CDR1 SGHTA, CDR2 FQGNSA. The CDR3 region has the DNA TGTGCCAGCAGCTTAGGACTAAGTTCGGTCGGGGAGCTGTTTTTT. Translating gives CASSLGLSSVGELFF.

This clonotype was picked up many times. The V call is TRBV27, the J call TRBJ2-1, with D tentatively TRBD1 (5 bases). This CDR3 region has 12 residues. Trimming took off 5 bases at V and 6 bases at J, with 8 bases between the two ends. Germline CDR1 MNHEY, CDR2 SMNVEV (reference sequence). CDR3 sequence: CASSQGFNEQFF. For the CDR3, the DNA is TGTGCCAGCAGTCAGGGTTTCAATGAGCAGTTCTTC.

At least ten counts were recorded for this clonotype. The chain combines TRBV29-1 with TRBJ1-2; possible D gene TRBD1, 5 bases. The CDR3 is 11 residues long. V lost 5 bases, J lost 8 bases, and 12 bases lay in between. Germline CDR1 SQVTM, CDR2 ANQGSEA. CDR3: CSVPGVKGYTF. CDR3 bases: TGCAGCGTTCCGGGGGTGAAAGGCTACACCTTC.